Below, 16 T cell receptor beta chains from the same sample are listed, as sequenced in a study of blood T cells in healthy people across ages. A second roughly 6 to 11 cycle PCR used barcoded and J-beta primers. TCRdb redid the calling of the 5' RACE reads with MiXCR, one entry per CDR3 protein. The sample has roughly 410,000 distinct CDR3 sequences; approximately 52% are singletons. The sequencing sample was made of blood. The receptors were sampled from a man between 60 and 70 years old in good health.

The chain has TRBV5-1 and TRBJ2-3; D might be TRBD1 or TRBD2, each matching 5 bases. Deletions cut 4 bases from V and 4 bases from J, with 16 bases between. The CDR3 is 15 residues long. From germline, CDR1 is SGHRS and CDR2 YFSETQ. The CDR3 coding sequence is TGCGCCAGCAGCCGGAGTATGGGGGTTGCAGATACGCAGTATTTT. Residues: CASSRSMGVADTQYF.

The chain links TRBV13 to TRBJ2-1; D not resolved. Germline V gives CDR1 PRHDT, CDR2 FYEKMQ (reference sequence). This CDR3 comprises 14 residues. V gave up 7 bases and J gave up 4 bases, with 14 bases separating them. The CDR3 DNA is TGTGCCAGCAACTCGGTCGGCCATTACAATGAGCAGTTCTTC. Translation: CASNSVGHYNEQFF.

This clonotype occurred a few times. CDR3 residues: CSVWGAGEQYF. The CDR3 DNA reads TGCAGTGTTTGGGGGGCCGGGGAGCAGTACTTC. The chain joins TRBV20-1 to TRBJ2-7; D may correspond to TRBD1 or TRBD2 (6 bases each). This CDR3 contains 11 residues. The V end lost 7 bases, the J end lost 7 bases, and 14 bases lay between the germline ends. Germline V lookup: CDR1 DFQATT, CDR2 SNEGSKA (reference sequence).

This clonotype has just a few counts. A much larger clone lies one base from this, so it may be a read error. The chain couples TRBV5-1 to TRBJ2-1; D is ambiguous. This CDR3 spans 14 amino acids. CDR1 is SGHRS and CDR2 is YFSETQ in the germline V gene. The ends were cut back, 0 bases at V and 8 bases at J, with 12 bases in the middle. The CDR3 nucleotides read TGCGCCAGCAGCTTGGGAGGTAGCCCCGATGAGCAGTTCTTC. Encoded protein: CASSLGGSPDEQFF.

This clonotype was seen a handful of times. V is TRBV20-1 and J is TRBJ2-7; the D gene is possibly TRBD2 (5 bases). V was shortened by 3 bases and J by 0 bases, with 6 bases between the two germline ends. The CDR3 sequence is 12 residues long. Germline V CDR1 and CDR2: DFQATT, SNEGSKA (reference sequence). The CDR3 is CSARGVSYEQYF. CDR3 nucleotide sequence: TGCAGTGCTAGGGGAGTCTCCTACGAGCAGTACTTC.

This clonotype has a count of ten or more. The V and J genes are TRBV28 and TRBJ2-4; 8 bases agree with TRBD1. The V gene end was trimmed by 3 bases and the J gene end by 3 bases; junction bases not matched to a gene: 4. This CDR3 contains 15 residues. Germline values: CDR1 MDHEN, CDR2 SYDVKM. CDR3 in amino acids: CASSFGTGHKNIQYF. The CDR3 nucleotides read TGTGCCAGCAGTTTCGGGACAGGCCACAAAAACATTCAGTACTTC.

CDR3 region: CASRRGGEYTDTQYF. The CDR3 nucleotides are TGTGCCAGCCGCAGAGGGGGGGAGTATACTGATACGCAGTATTTT. The rearrangement links TRBV13 to TRBJ2-3; TRBD2 is a possible D gene (7 bases). The germline gives CDR1 PRHDT, CDR2 FYEKMQ (reference sequence). Trimming left V 8 bases short and J 6 bases short, with 21 bases between. The CDR3 contains 15 residues.

On this clonotype itself: This may come from a read error, since a much larger clone is one base off. V and J are TRBV20-1 and TRBJ2-7; D may be TRBD2 (6 bases). Between the trimmed V and J ends, which lost 7 bases and 0 bases, there was a span of 16 bases. Germline V lookup: CDR1 DFQATT, CDR2 SNEGSKA (reference sequence). This CDR3 region has 14 residues. The CDR3 nucleotides read TGCAGTGTACTGAGGGGACTCGGCTCCTACGAGCAGTACTTC. Translating gives CSVLRGLGSYEQYF.

This clonotype has ten or more counts. CDR3 nucleotide sequence: TGTGCCAGCAGCCGTGCGACTAGCGGGACAGATACGCAGTATTTT. Its protein product is CASSRATSGTDTQYF. J is TRBJ2-3 and V is TRBV7-9; 10 bases align to TRBD2. CDR1 and CDR2 (germline): SEHNR, FQNEAQ (reference sequence). CDR3 length: 15 residues. V gave up 5 bases and J gave up 3 bases; unmatched junction bases: 5.

Here the CDR3 DNA reads TGTGCCAGCAGCTTAGCGATCGGGGGGACGTCAGCCAAAAACATTCAGTACTTC. Translated, it gives CASSLAIGGTSAKNIQYF. The chain is built from TRBV7-9 and TRBJ2-4; 7 nucleotides align to TRBD2. CDR3 length: 18 residues. Germline CDR1 reads SEHNR; CDR2 reads FQNEAQ (reference sequence). The junction had 8 bases not matched to a gene; V was cut back by 0 bases and J by 0 bases.

This clonotype turned up a few times. This rearrangement joins TRBV12-3 or TRBV12-4 to TRBJ2-1, with TRBD2 as a possible D gene (6 bases). V dropped 3 bases and J dropped 7 bases, with 13 bases sitting between them. The CDR3 has 14 residues. The CDR3 region is CASSLGGDRNEQFF. The CDR3 bases are TGTGCCAGCAGTTTGGGCGGGGACCGGAATGAGCAGTTCTTC.

This clonotype was seen at least ten times. This chain connects TRBV6-2 or TRBV6-3 to TRBJ2-7, with TRBD1 matching 7 bases. The J segment lost 6 bases and the V segment lost 5 bases, leaving 7 bases of the junction unmatched. Germline CDR1 and CDR2: MNHEY and SVGEGT. This CDR3 is built from 13 residues. The CDR3 is CASSRDSAGEQYF. In DNA, the CDR3 is TGTGCCAGCAGTCGGGACAGCGCTGGCGAGCAGTACTTC.

The genes are TRBV6-6 and TRBJ2-1; TRBD1 matches 11 bases. The length of the CDR3 is 16 residues. The V gene's germline CDR1 is MNHNY and CDR2 SVGAGI (reference sequence). The V segment lost 0 bases and the J segment 9 bases; nucleotides outside the gene matches: 7. DNA for the CDR3: TGTGCCAGCAGTTACTCGGGGACAGGGGGACCAAGTGAGCAGTTCTTC. Translated, it gives CASSYSGTGGPSEQFF.

This chain connects TRBV20-1 to TRBJ2-7; D is tentatively TRBD1 or TRBD2 (6 bases each). The CDR3 sequence is 14 residues long. Per germline, CDR1 DFQATT and CDR2 SNEGSKA (reference sequence). V dropped 5 bases and J dropped 2 bases, with 16 bases sitting between them. The CDR3 here is CSAPRGARAYEQYF. CDR3 nucleotide sequence: TGCAGTGCTCCGAGGGGGGCTAGGGCCTACGAGCAGTACTTC.

The CDR3 sequence: CASSKVPHEQYF. Written as DNA, the CDR3 is TGTGCCAGCAGCAAAGTCCCCCACGAGCAGTACTTC. The chain has TRBV21-1 and TRBJ2-7. TRBV21-1 corresponds to a pseudogene. The CDR3 spans 12 residues.

The gene calls are TRBV28 and TRBJ2-1; 8 positions match TRBD1. The CDR3 has 17 residues. V was clipped by 5 bases and J by 0 bases; unmatched bases: 9. Germline values: CDR1 MDHEN, CDR2 SYDVKM. The CDR3 DNA sequence: TGTGCCAGCAGTACCCGACAGGGGCACCCCTCCTACAATGAGCAGTTCTTC. Residues: CASSTRQGHPSYNEQFF.